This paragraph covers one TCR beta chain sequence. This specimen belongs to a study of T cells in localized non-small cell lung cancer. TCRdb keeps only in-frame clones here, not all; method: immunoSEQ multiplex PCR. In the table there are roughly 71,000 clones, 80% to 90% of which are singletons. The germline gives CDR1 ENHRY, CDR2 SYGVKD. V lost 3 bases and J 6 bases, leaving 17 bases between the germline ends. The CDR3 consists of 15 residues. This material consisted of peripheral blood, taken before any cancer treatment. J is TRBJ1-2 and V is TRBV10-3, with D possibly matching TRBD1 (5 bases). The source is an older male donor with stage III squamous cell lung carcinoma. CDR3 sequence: CAISDPGGPADGYTF. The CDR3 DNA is TGTGCCATCAGTGACCCCGGGGGACCTGCAGATGGCTACACCTTC.